Listed below are T cell receptor beta chains from one sample, sequenced in a study of blood T cells in healthy people across ages. TCRdb processed the 5' RACE reads anew with MiXCR; each CDR3 protein has one entry. The sample lists about 800,000 distinct CDR3 sequences; 25% were seen once. This sample also belongs to another study, concerning T cells of mothers and their children.

Sequencing was done on a sample of blood. Receptors originate from a boy between 10 and 17 years old in good health. The CDR3 runs from the conserved cysteine through the conserved F or W. The order of the fields is CDR3 length, V gene, D gene, clone size, J gene, CDR3 protein, CDR3 DNA. A D gene is named only where the DNA matches it firmly. Size is omitted from some rows. Given values are once, few, many or a class for expanded clones.

>16|TRBV29-1|TRBD1|NA|TRBJ1-2
CSVDGAHDRGGYGYTF
TGCAGCGTTGATGGGGCACATGACAGGGGTGGCTATGGCTACACCTTC
>17|TRBV24-1|NA|NA|TRBJ2-3
CATSDWGSGTSTDTQYF
TGTGCCACCAGTGATTGGGGCTCGGGGACTAGCACAGATACGCAGTATTTT
>17|TRBV5-1|NA|NA|TRBJ2-6
CASITVDAHSGANVLTF
TGCGCCAGCATAACGGTCGACGCCCACTCTGGGGCCAACGTCCTGACTTTC
>13|TRBV7-6|NA|many|TRBJ1-1
CASGTQGYTEAFF
TGTGCCAGCGGAACCCAGGGGTACACTGAAGCTTTCTTT
>16|TRBV28|TRBD2|few|TRBJ2-7
CASSFSLAELTYEQYF
TGTGCCAGCAGTTTTTCGCTAGCGGAGCTTACCTACGAGCAGTACTTC
>13|TRBV29-1|TRBD1|NA|TRBJ1-5
CSSYRDRDQPQHF
TGCAGCTCCTACCGGGACAGGGATCAGCCCCAGCATTTT
>15|TRBV20-1|NA|NA|TRBJ2-3
CSGFGVVEPTDTQYF
TGCAGTGGATTTGGGGTCGTAGAACCCACAGATACGCAGTATTTT
>15|TRBV28|TRBD1|NA|TRBJ1-2
CASSYQQGKDYGYTF
TGTGCCAGCAGTTACCAACAGGGGAAGGACTATGGCTACACCTTC
>14|TRBV27|NA|few|TRBJ2-7
CASSPLGQIYEQYF
TGTGCCAGCAGTCCTCTCGGACAAATCTACGAGCAGTACTTC
>15|TRBV4-3|TRBD1|NA|TRBJ1-4
CASSQGRTGQGKLFF
TGCGCCAGCAGCCAGGGCCGGACAGGTCAGGGAAAACTGTTTTTT
>13|TRBV28|NA|NA|TRBJ2-1
CASKSGPNNEQFF
TGTGCCAGCAAAAGCGGCCCTAACAATGAGCAGTTCTTC
>14|TRBV12-3/TRBV12-4|NA|NA|TRBJ1-2
CASIRVGSSYGYTF
TGTGCCAGCATCCGGGTGGGGTCGTCCTATGGCTACACCTTC
>12|TRBV2|NA|many|TRBJ2-7
CASSEWGYEQYF
TGTGCCAGCAGTGAATGGGGCTACGAGCAGTACTTC
>13|TRBV18|TRBD2|NA|TRBJ2-1
CASSPPSGNERFF
TGTGCCAGCTCACCACCTAGCGGGAATGAGCGGTTCTTC
>15|TRBV5-1|TRBD2|NA|TRBJ2-1
CASSGLAGGFNEQFF
TGCGCCAGCAGCGGTCTAGCGGGAGGATTCAATGAGCAGTTCTTC
>16|TRBV28|TRBD2|NA|TRBJ2-5
CASSLRTSGHQETQYF
TGTGCCAGCAGTTTAAGGACTAGCGGCCATCAAGAGACCCAGTACTTC
>16|TRBV6-2/TRBV6-3|NA|NA|TRBJ1-6
CASRGEYQPRDSPLHF
TGTGCCAGCAGAGGGGAGTACCAACCGAGAGATTCACCCCTCCACTTT
>13|TRBV10-2|NA|few|TRBJ2-2
CASSEHRTGELFF
TGCGCCAGCAGTGAGCACCGCACCGGGGAGCTGTTTTTT
>12|TRBV11-2|NA|few|TRBJ1-4
CASSQAYEKLFF
TGTGCCAGCAGCCAGGCTTATGAAAAACTGTTTTTT
>11|TRBV6-2/TRBV6-3|NA|NA|TRBJ2-1
CASSIDNEQFF
TGTGCCAGCTCGATAGACAATGAGCAGTTCTTC
>15|TRBV11-2|NA|few|TRBJ1-4
CASSLNRLTNEKLFF
TGTGCCAGCAGCCTGAACAGGCTAACTAATGAAAAACTGTTTTTT
>18|TRBV5-1|NA|NA|TRBJ1-4
CASSFGGKVGGTNEKLFF
TGCGCCAGCAGCTTCGGAGGGAAAGTGGGTGGAACTAATGAAAAACTGTTTTTT
>14|TRBV6-2/TRBV6-3|TRBD1|NA|TRBJ2-4
CASSSTGFQNIQYF
TGTGCCAGCAGTTCGACAGGGTTCCAAAACATTCAGTACTTC
>15|TRBV5-6|NA|NA|TRBJ1-1
CASSLRKLSNTEAFF
TGTGCCAGCAGCTTGCGGAAACTCTCGAACACTGAAGCTTTCTTT
>15|TRBV6-5|NA|NA|TRBJ1-4
CASSYSAEDNEKLFF
TGTGCCAGCAGTTACTCCGCGGAGGACAATGAAAAACTGTTTTTT
>15|TRBV4-3|TRBD1|NA|TRBJ1-1
CASSQDLWDRAEAFF
TGCGCCAGCAGCCAAGATCTCTGGGACAGGGCTGAAGCTTTCTTT
>18|TRBV15|NA|NA|TRBJ2-4
CATSRSPFQSLAKNIQYF
TGTGCCACCAGCAGAAGCCCATTCCAGTCACTAGCCAAAAACATTCAGTACTTC
>14|TRBV5-6|TRBD1|NA|TRBJ2-7
CASSWIRGLHEQYF
TGTGCCAGCAGCTGGATCAGGGGGCTTCACGAGCAGTACTTC
>14|TRBV7-2|NA|once|TRBJ2-2
CASSLASGLGELFF
TGTGCCAGCAGCTTAGCCTCTGGCCTGGGGGAGCTGTTTTTT
>12|TRBV19|NA|few|TRBJ2-7
CASSIRGYEQYF
TGTGCCAGTAGTATCCGCGGCTACGAGCAGTACTTC
>15|TRBV6-6|NA|NA|TRBJ1-2
CASSPPEGSGYGYTF
TGTGCCAGCAGTCCCCCGGAGGGTTCAGGCTATGGCTACACCTTC
>16|TRBV4-2|NA|few|TRBJ2-3
CASSLARASSTDTQYF
TGTGCCAGCAGCCTAGCCAGGGCTTCTAGCACAGATACGCAGTATTTT
>15|TRBV6-5|TRBD1|few|TRBJ1-1
CASSTGGRRNTEAFF
TGTGCCAGCAGTACAGGGGGCCGAAGGAACACTGAAGCTTTCTTT
>14|TRBV12-3/TRBV12-4|TRBD2|few|TRBJ2-5
CASSLNSGRLTQYF
TGTGCCAGCAGTTTAAATAGCGGGAGGCTCACCCAGTACTTC
>15|TRBV28|NA|NA|TRBJ2-5
CASSLFGGNQETQYF
TGTGCCAGCAGTTTATTCGGCGGGAACCAAGAGACCCAGTACTTC
>12|TRBV30|NA|few|TRBJ1-3
CAWSDTGNTIYF
TGTGCCTGGAGTGACACTGGAAACACCATATATTTT
>15|TRBV5-6|TRBD1|NA|TRBJ2-5
CASSLVPGGSETQYF
TGTGCCAGCAGCTTGGTGCCAGGGGGCTCGGAGACCCAGTACTTC
>16|TRBV19|TRBD2|NA|TRBJ2-1
CASSIERLAGDNEQFF
TGTGCCAGTAGTATAGAACGACTAGCGGGGGACAATGAGCAGTTCTTC
>16|TRBV7-9|NA|NA|TRBJ2-7
CASSLSPTGNSYEQYF
TGTGCCAGCAGCTTATCCCCAACAGGAAACTCCTACGAGCAGTACTTC
>16|TRBV7-9|NA|NA|TRBJ2-6
CASSWTPGSGANVLTF
TGTGCCAGCAGCTGGACGCCGGGTTCCGGGGCCAACGTCCTGACTTTC
>17|TRBV20-1|NA|NA|TRBJ2-5
CSARQVTGAGRGETQYF
TGCAGTGCTAGACAGGTCACCGGGGCGGGGAGAGGGGAGACCCAGTACTTC
>15|TRBV20-1|TRBD2|NA|TRBJ2-2
CSARAGLRNTGELFF
TGCAGTGCTCGCGCGGGACTAAGAAACACCGGGGAGCTGTTTTTT
>17|TRBV27|NA|few|TRBJ2-6
CASSLFGQNSGANVLTF
TGTGCCAGCAGTTTATTCGGACAGAACTCTGGGGCCAACGTCCTGACTTTC
>15|TRBV7-2|TRBD2|NA|TRBJ2-5
CASSPTGLAFETQYF
TGTGCCAGCAGCCCGACGGGACTAGCATTCGAGACCCAGTACTTC
>13|TRBV7-2|NA|NA|TRBJ1-1
CASSPNLRLEAFF
TGTGCCAGCAGCCCAAACCTTAGACTGGAAGCTTTCTTT
>13|TRBV18|TRBD1|NA|TRBJ1-2
CASSPDRGYGCTF
TGTGCCAGCTCACCTGACAGGGGGTATGGCTGCACCTTC
>16|TRBV27|TRBD2|few|TRBJ2-1
CASSPPSGRAYNEQFF
TGTGCCAGCAGTCCCCCGAGCGGGAGGGCCTACAATGAGCAGTTCTTC
>15|TRBV7-9|NA|few|TRBJ2-5
CASSLYREKRETQYF
TGTGCCAGCAGCTTATATCGGGAGAAACGAGAGACCCAGTACTTC
>15|TRBV5-1|NA|many|TRBJ2-3
CASSLDRPSTDTQYF
TGCGCCAGCAGCCTCGACAGGCCCAGCACAGATACGCAGTATTTT
>12|TRBV5-1|NA|few|TRBJ1-1
CASSSGGAEAFF
TGCGCCAGCAGCTCGGGGGGAGCTGAAGCTTTCTTT
>15|TRBV4-3|NA|NA|TRBJ2-7
CASSQDRDGYYEQYF
TGCGCCAGCAGCCAAGACCGGGACGGCTACTACGAGCAGTACTTC
>17|TRBV27|NA|NA|TRBJ2-6
CASSYRGTSSGANVLTF
TGTGCCAGCAGCTACAGGGGGACTAGCTCTGGGGCCAACGTCCTGACTTTC
>15|TRBV20-1|NA|few|TRBJ2-3
CSARERQTRTDTQYF
TGCAGTGCTAGAGAACGTCAGACAAGGACAGATACGCAGTATTTT
>15|TRBV20-1|TRBD2|few|TRBJ2-7
CSARGGTSGDYEQYF
TGCAGTGCTAGAGGGGGGACTAGCGGAGACTACGAGCAGTACTTC
>15|TRBV7-2|TRBD1|NA|TRBJ2-1
CASSQGATGGHEQFF
TGTGCCAGCAGCCAAGGGGCGACAGGGGGCCATGAGCAGTTCTTC
>13|TRBV25-1|NA|NA|TRBJ1-2
CASSEMEAYGYTF
TGTGCCAGCAGTGAAATGGAGGCCTATGGCTACACCTTC
>15|TRBV7-9|TRBD1|few|TRBJ2-5
CASSSIRDSQETQYF
TGTGCCAGCAGCTCCATACGGGACAGCCAAGAGACCCAGTACTTC
>13|TRBV12-3/TRBV12-4|TRBD1|NA|TRBJ2-1
CAGSSLQGGEQFF
TGTGCCGGCAGTTCCCTACAGGGGGGTGAGCAGTTCTTC
>17|TRBV6-1|TRBD2|few|TRBJ2-7
CASSVSVGREVPYEQYF
TGTGCCAGCAGCGTGTCAGTTGGGCGGGAGGTCCCCTACGAGCAGTACTTC